This TCR beta chain is from a study of T cell responses to AZD1222 COVID-19 vaccine (dated by TCRdb to the early 2020s). In terms of the full investigation: A total of 230 to 250 trial participants underwent TCR sequencing, of whom roughly 210 received two doses of AZD1222 and approximately 25 received two doses of the MenACWY control vaccine. Enrollment into the trials was organized by age into subgroups of 18-55, 56-69 and 70-plus years, and those subgroups contained approximately 160, 26 and 62 TCR-sequenced participants, respectively. Overall study results and their limits: Because no samples from the day 14 peak response were available, repertoires could be characterized only after the peak T cell response. After two AZD1222 doses, spike-specific TCR breadth and depth were significantly higher than at day 0 and than in MenACWY recipients. Conclusions about previously exposed vaccinees are limited because only five to seven AZD1222 recipients were SARS-CoV-2 seropositive at baseline. Epitopes outside the regions mutated in the B.1.351 and B.1.1.7 variants were reportedly recognized by nearly half of the unique spike-specific TCRs. CD4 TCRs associated with the vaccine covered the entire spike protein, and the dominant responses were in regions 160-218 and 743-854. In the small 56-69-year group, the increase in depth fell short of significance, most likely because of low power. Participants were mostly white British and included more females than males, and it was suggested by the authors that clonal diversity may have been underestimated.

The CDR3 regions of human TCRbeta chains were subjected to immunosequencing. Per the source publication's procedure: TCRs in the repertoires were matched against a reference library of SARS-CoV-2-specific TCRs that had been generated with the MIRA antigen-specificity platform. Breadth was defined as the fraction of unique TCRs that were SARS-CoV-2-associated. Depth was defined as the fraction of total T cells that were SARS-CoV-2-associated. Each spike-specific TCR was assigned to its reactive spike region and to a CD4 or CD8 class using the MIRA data. Log10-transformed breadth and depth values were compared by one-way ANOVA with Sidak's multiple comparisons tests. This immuneACCESS table, as held by TCRdb, lists in-frame sequences with V and J called but not all clones. Of the missing ones, under half trace to an unresolved V gene in checked studies; the others have no known cause. That table is the source of V, J and clone size, and D and trimming were worked out from the DNA. The sample profile shows about 180,000 clones; 70% to 90% of them were found once. The top ten clones comprise roughly a quarter of the sample.

The sample's time point label, in plain terms: about 28 days (+/-7) after the second vaccine dose. Because spike-specific TCR depth and breadth did not differ between the two schedules, AZD1222 recipients who got a second dose at roughly 4 weeks were pooled with those who got a second dose at roughly 12 weeks. Vaccinee samples came from UK trials COV001 and COV002, including a single-blind randomized controlled phase 2/3 trial of AZD1222 (ChAdOx1 nCoV-19) in healthy adults. Trial participant PBMC samples were collected at day 0 and day 28 after the second dose for TCRbeta chain sequencing. To note about this clone: The specificity of this receptor is unknown. No much larger clone is present one base from it, and per-base qualities are unavailable.

The germline V end is reduced by 5 bases and the J end by 10 bases; junction bases left unmatched: 7. Counted from cysteine to phenylalanine, this CDR3 has 15 amino acids. The kept DNA is CDR3 alone, 45 bases in frame from the first base. CDR1 and CDR2 are read off the germline V gene (reference sequence) as LNHNV and YYDKDF. The input for sequencing was peripheral blood, taken 28 days after the second AZD1222 dose. This sequence originates from an adult who received the AZD1222 COVID-19 vaccine. The chain is encoded by TRBV15 joined to TRBJ2-1; 14 of the junction bases match TRBD2. The nucleotides are TGTGCCACCAGCGGGGGACTAGCGGGAGTGCAAGAGCAGTTCTTC. This codes for CATSGGLAGVQEQFF.